The 2 T cell receptor beta chains reported below all come from one sample, sequenced in a study of control samples from healthy donors and cancer patients. Produced via immunoSEQ multiplex PCR; TCRdb's table is partial and in-frame only. The sample lists some 90,000 clones; roughly nine tenths were seen once. The sequencing input was blood. These receptor sequences come from a woman in her twenties or thirties in good health.

V usage is TRBV7-9 and J usage is TRBJ1-4, with D tentatively TRBD1 (6 bases). This CDR3 has 15 residues. Between the trimmed V and J ends, which lost 6 bases and 4 bases, there was a span of 15 bases. Germline V gene data show CDR1 as SEHNR and CDR2 as FQNEAQ (reference sequence). CDR3 in amino acids: CASRPPGAFNEKLFF. DNA of the CDR3: TGTGCCAGCAGGCCCCCAGGGGCCTTTAATGAAAAACTGTTTTTT.

CDR3 amino acids: CSVEEGYTF. Written as DNA, the CDR3 is TGCAGCGTGGAGGAAGGCTACACCTTC. J is TRBJ1-2 and V is TRBV29-1; D is ambiguous. The CDR3 runs 9 residues. V dropped 6 bases and J dropped 8 bases, with 7 bases sitting between them. Germline-derived CDR1 and CDR2 are SQVTM and ANQGSEA. Drawing the rest from reference TRBV29-1 and TRBJ1-2, the complete variable domain is SAVISQKPSRDICQRGTSLTIQCQVDSQVTMMFWYRQQPGQSLTLIATANQGSEATYESGFVIDKFPISRPNLTFSTLTVSNMSPEDSSIYLCSVEEGYTFGSGTRLTVV.